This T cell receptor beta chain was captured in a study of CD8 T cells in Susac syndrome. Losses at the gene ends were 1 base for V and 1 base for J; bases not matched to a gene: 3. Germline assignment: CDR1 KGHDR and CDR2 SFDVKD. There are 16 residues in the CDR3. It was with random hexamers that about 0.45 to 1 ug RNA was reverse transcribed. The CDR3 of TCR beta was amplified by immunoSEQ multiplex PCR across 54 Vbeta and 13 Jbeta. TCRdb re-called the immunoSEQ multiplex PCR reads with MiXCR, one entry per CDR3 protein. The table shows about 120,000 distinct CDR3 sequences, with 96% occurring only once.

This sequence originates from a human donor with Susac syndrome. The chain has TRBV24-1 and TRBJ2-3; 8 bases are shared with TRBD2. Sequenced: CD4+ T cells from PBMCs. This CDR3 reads CATSDLAGDGTDTQYF. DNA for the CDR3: TGTGCCACCAGTGATTTAGCGGGAGACGGCACAGATACGCAGTATTTT.